Detailed here is one TCR beta chain. Its specific antigen is unknown. These data are taken from a study of CXCR3-negative and CXCR3-positive naive CD8 T cells (dated by TCRdb to about 2019). Study-level background: Some 130 million TRB reads were obtained in total, roughly 1.5 +/- 0.3 million reads per library. Diversity and physicochemical repertoire analyses were performed on about a dozen donors pooled from two independent experiments. TRBV-TRBJ cluster analysis included naive subsets from roughly 5 donors and memory cells from 3 donors. General findings and caveats noted by the study authors: Compared with CXCR3-negative naive cells, CXCR3-positive naive cells had TRB CDR3s with higher hydrophobicity (lower Kidera factor 4), lower energy, and higher strength and volume indices. Freshly isolated PBMCs were used for most assays because CXCR3 expression went down partially after cryopreservation. Surface CD5, linked to self-reactivity in mice, was comparable between naive subsets; TCR interaction strength was therefore also inferred from TRB CDR3 physicochemical properties. TRBV-TRBJ usage was similar between naive CXCR3-negative and CXCR3-positive cells from the same donor, while memory cells showed distinct patterns. Both naive subsets had comparably high repertoire diversity, while memory CD8+ T cells had much lower repertoire diversity.

The sequencing machine was a NextSeq 550. The Human TCR Profiling Kit (MiLaboratory) was used to make UMI-labeled 5' RACE TRB cDNA libraries. The full amount of extracted RNA was used for cDNA synthesis, and the full amount of resulting cDNA was used for PCR amplification. Libraries were prepared in parallel with an identical number of PCR cycles. In the paper's pipeline: About 53,000 +/- 9,400 unique UMI-labeled TRB cDNA molecules per library were extracted with MIGEC and MiXCR, with at least two reads per UMI required. Each library averaged approximately 40,000 +/- 10,000 functional in-frame TRB CDR3 nucleotide clonotypes without stop codons. After downsampling to 5000 UMI-labeled TRB molecules per sample, diversity metrics, including normalized Shannon-Wiener and Chao1, were computed in VDJtools. VDJtools was used to calculate clonotype-size-weighted physicochemical properties of the central five CDR3 residues, namely interaction energy, strength, volume and Kidera factor 4. TCRdb reprocessed the reads and lists each CDR3 protein sequence as a single entry, with no DNA. The V and J calls follow TCRdb's processing rather than the paper's. This sample's records show about 120,000 distinct CDR3 sequences. The leading ten clones occupy around 0.35% of the sample.

CDR1 SGHRS and CDR2 YFSETQ were looked up in the germline V gene. The CDR3 holds 15 amino acids from the cysteine to the phenylalanine. No coding sequence is recorded. Each CD8+ T cell subset was flow-sorted in triplicate, with fewer than 350,000 cells per subset placed directly into RLT lysis buffer. Naive CD8+ T cells were defined stringently as CD45RO-CCR7+CD27+CD95- to exclude memory contaminants. Peripheral blood mononuclear cells were isolated from buffy coats using standard density gradient centrifugation. Naive CXCR3-negative and CXCR3-positive CD8+ T cells were flow-sorted using a FACSAria III. An RNeasy Mini Kit was used to extract total RNA from the sorted cells.

The V and J genes are TRBV5-1 and TRBJ2-1; lacking DNA, the TRBD2 call made by TCRdb goes unchecked. This clonotype originated in a human donor in good health. Some clones in this sample may be carry-over from other donors' samples. The sequencing input was naive CXCR3+ CD8+ T cells from blood. Sample cell subset or site, as interpreted from the label and publication: CD45RO-CCR7+CD27+CD95- naive CD8+ T cells expressing CXCR3 (TNR3+). The CDR3 loop reads CATRFAGGPYNEQFF.